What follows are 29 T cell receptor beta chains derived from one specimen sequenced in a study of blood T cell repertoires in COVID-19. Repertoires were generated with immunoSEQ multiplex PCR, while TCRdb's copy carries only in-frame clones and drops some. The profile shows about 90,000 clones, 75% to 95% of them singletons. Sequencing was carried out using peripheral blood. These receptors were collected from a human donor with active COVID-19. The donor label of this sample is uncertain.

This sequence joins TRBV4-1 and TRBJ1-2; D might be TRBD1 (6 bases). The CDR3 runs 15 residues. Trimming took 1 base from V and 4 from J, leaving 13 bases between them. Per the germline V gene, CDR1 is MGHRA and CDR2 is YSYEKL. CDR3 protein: CASSQGHREAYGYTF. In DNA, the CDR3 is TGCGCCAGCAGCCAAGGGCACAGGGAAGCCTATGGCTACACCTTC.

The CDR3 is CASSEAAGGEQYF. The CDR3 DNA is TGTGCCAGCAGTGAAGCAGCAGGGGGCGAGCAGTACTTC. The chain employs TRBV2 and TRBJ2-7; 7 bases align to TRBD1. Germline lookup yields CDR1 SNHLY and CDR2 FYNNEI. This CDR3 is built from 13 residues. With 0 bases clipped from V and 6 bases from J, the junction kept 2 bases outside the gene matches.

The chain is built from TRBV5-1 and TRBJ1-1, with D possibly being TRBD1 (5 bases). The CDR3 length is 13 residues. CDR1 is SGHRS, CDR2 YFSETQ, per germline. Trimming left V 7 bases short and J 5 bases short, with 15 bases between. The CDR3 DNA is TGCGCCAGCCGCAAGGGGATGGGAACTGAAGCTTTCTTT. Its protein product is CASRKGMGTEAFF.

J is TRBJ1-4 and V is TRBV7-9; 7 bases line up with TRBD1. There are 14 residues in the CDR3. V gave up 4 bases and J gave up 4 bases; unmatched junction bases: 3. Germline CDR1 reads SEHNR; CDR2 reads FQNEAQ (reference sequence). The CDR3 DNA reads TGTGCCAGCAGCTGGGACAGCTTTAATGAAAAACTGTTTTTT. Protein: CASSWDSFNEKLFF.

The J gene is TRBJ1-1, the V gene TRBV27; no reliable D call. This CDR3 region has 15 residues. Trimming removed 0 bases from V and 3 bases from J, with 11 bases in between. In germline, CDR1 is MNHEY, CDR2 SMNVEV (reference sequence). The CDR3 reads CASSLSIVGDTEAFF. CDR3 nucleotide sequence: TGTGCCAGCAGTTTATCGATCGTCGGGGACACTGAAGCTTTCTTT.

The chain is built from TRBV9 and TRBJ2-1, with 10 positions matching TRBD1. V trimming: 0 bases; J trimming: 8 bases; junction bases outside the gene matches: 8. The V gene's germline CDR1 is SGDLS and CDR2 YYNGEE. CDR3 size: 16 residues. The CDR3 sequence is CASSVAPGQGGDEQFF. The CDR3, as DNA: TGTGCCAGCAGCGTAGCCCCAGGACAGGGGGGTGATGAGCAGTTCTTC.

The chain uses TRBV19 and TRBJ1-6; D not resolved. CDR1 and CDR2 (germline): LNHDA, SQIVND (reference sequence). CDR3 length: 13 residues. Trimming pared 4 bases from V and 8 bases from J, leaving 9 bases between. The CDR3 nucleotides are TGTGCCAGTAGTACGTTAAGCGATTCACCCCTCCACTTT. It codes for CASSTLSDSPLHF. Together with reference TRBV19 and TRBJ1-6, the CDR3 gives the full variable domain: DGGITQSPKYLFRKEGQNVTLSCEQNLNHDAMYWYRQDPGQGLRLIYYSQIVNDFQKGDIAEGYSVSREKKESFPLTVTSAQKNPTAFYLCASSTLSDSPLHFGNGTRLTVT.

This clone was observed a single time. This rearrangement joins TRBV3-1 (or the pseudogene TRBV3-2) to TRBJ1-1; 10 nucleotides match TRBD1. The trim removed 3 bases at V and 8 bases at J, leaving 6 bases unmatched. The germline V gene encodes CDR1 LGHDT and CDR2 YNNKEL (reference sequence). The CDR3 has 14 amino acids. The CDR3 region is CASSHTTGGFEAFF. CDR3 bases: TGTGCCAGCAGCCATACGACAGGGGGCTTCGAAGCTTTCTTT.

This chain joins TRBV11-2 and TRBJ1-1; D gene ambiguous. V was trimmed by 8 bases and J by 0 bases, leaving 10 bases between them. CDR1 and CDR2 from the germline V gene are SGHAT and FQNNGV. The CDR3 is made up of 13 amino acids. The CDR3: CASRGLLNTEAFF. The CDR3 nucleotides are TGTGCCAGCCGAGGACTTTTGAACACTGAAGCTTTCTTT. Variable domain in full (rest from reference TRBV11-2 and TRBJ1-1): EAGVAQSPRYKIIEKRQSVAFWCNPISGHATLYWYQQILGQGPKLLIQFQNNGVVDDSQLPKDRFSAERLKGVDSTLKIQPAKLEDSAVYLCASRGLLNTEAFFGQGTRLTVV.

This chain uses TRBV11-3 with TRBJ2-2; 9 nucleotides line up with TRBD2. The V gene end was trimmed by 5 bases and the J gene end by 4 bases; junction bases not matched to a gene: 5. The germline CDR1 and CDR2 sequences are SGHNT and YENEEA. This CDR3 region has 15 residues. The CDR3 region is CASSAGGAGTGELFF. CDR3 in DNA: TGTGCCAGCAGCGCGGGGGGGGCCGGCACCGGGGAGCTGTTTTTT. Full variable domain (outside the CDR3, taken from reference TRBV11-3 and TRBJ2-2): EAGVVQSPRYKIIEKKQPVAFWCNPISGHNTLYWYLQNLGQGPELLIRYENEEAVDDSQLPKDRFSAERLKGVDSTLKIQPAELGDSAVYLCASSAGGAGTGELFFGEGSRLTVL.

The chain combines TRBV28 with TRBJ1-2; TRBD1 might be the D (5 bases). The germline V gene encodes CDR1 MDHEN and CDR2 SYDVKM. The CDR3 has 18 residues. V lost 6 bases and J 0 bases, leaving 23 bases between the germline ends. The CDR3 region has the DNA TGTGCCAGCAGCTCTCCCTTGGGGCCGACACCCCCTAACTATGGCTACACCTTC. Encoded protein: CASSSPLGPTPPNYGYTF.

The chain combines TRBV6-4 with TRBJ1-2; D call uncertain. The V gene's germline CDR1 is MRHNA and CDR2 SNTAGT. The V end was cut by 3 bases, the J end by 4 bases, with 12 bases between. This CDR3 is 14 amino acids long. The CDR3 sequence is CASSEAEGAYGYTF. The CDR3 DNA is TGTGCCAGCAGTGAAGCAGAGGGTGCCTATGGCTACACCTTC.

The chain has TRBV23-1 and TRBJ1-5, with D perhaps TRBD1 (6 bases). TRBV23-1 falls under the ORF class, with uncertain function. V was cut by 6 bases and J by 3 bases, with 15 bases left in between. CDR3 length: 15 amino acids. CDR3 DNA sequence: TGCGCCAGCAGCCTCGACAGGACCTCCAATCAGCCCCAGCATTTT. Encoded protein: CASSLDRTSNQPQHF.

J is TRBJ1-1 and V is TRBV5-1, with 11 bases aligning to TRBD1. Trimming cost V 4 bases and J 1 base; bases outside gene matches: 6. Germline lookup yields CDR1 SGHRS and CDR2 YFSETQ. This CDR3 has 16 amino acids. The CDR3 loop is CASSGDRGEKNTEAFF. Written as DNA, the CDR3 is TGCGCCAGCAGCGGGGACAGGGGGGAAAAGAACACTGAAGCTTTCTTT.

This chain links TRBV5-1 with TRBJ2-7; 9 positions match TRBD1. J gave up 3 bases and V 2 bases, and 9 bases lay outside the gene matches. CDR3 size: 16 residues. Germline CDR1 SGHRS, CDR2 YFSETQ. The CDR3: CASSFHPGQGIYEQYF. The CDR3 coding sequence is TGCGCCAGCAGCTTTCATCCGGGACAGGGTATCTACGAGCAGTACTTC. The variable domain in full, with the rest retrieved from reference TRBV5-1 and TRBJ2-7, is KAGVTQTPRYLIKTRGQQVTLSCSPISGHRSVSWYQQTPGQGLQFLFEYFSETQRNKGNFPGRFSGRQFSNSRSEMNVSTLELGDSALYLCASSFHPGQGIYEQYFGPGTRLTVT.

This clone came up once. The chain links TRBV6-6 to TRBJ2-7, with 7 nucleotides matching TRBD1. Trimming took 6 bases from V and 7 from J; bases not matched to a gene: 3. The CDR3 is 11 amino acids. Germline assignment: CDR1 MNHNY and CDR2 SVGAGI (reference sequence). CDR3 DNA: TGTGCCAGCAGAACAGGGGTTGAGCAGTACTTC. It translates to CASRTGVEQYF.

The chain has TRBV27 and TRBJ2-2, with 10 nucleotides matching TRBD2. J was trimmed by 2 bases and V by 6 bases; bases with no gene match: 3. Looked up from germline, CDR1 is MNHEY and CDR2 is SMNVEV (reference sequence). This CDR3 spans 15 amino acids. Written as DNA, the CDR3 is TGTGCCAGCAGAACTAGCGGGGAAAACACCGGGGAGCTGTTTTTT. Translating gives CASRTSGENTGELFF.

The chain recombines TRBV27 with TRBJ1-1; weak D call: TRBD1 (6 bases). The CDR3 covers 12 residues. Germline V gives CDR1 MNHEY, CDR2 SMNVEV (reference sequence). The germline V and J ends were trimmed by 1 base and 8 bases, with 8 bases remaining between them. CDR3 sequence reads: CASSLWGGEAFF. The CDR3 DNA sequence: TGTGCCAGCAGTTTATGGGGGGGCGAAGCTTTCTTT.

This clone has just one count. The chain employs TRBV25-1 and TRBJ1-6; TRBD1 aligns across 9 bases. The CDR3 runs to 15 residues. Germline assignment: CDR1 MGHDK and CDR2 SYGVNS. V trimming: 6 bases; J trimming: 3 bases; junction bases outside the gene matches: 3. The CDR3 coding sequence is TGTGCCAGCAGCACGACAGGGGGCTATAATTCACCCCTCCACTTT. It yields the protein CASSTTGGYNSPLHF.

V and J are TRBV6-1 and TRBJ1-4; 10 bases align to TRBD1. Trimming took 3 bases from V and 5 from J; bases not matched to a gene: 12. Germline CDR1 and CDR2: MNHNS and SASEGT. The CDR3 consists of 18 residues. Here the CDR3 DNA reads TGTGCCAGCAGTGAGTACGGGACAGGGGCCAATTCCAATGAAAAACTGTTTTTT. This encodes CASSEYGTGANSNEKLFF.

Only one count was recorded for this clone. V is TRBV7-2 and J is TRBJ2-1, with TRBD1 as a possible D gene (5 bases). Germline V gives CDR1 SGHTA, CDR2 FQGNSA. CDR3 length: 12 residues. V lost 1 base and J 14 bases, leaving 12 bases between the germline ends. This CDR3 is CASSLGGPVKFF. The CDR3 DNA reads TGTGCCAGCAGCTTAGGGGGCCCCGTCAAGTTCTTC.

The CDR3 spells CAISERARGMDTQYF. The CDR3 DNA sequence: TGTGCCATCAGTGAAAGGGCCCGGGGGATGGATACGCAGTATTTT. The J gene is TRBJ2-3, the V gene TRBV10-3, with D tentatively TRBD2 (6 bases). Per germline, CDR1 ENHRY and CDR2 SYGVKD. The V end lost 3 bases, the J end lost 6 bases, and 16 bases lay between the germline ends. This CDR3 is 15 amino acids long.

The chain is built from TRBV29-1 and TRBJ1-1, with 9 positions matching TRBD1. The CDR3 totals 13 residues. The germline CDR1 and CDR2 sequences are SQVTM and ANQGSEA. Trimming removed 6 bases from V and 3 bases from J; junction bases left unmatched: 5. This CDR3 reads CSVGTGRDTEAFF. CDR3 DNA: TGCAGCGTCGGGACAGGGCGGGACACTGAAGCTTTCTTT.

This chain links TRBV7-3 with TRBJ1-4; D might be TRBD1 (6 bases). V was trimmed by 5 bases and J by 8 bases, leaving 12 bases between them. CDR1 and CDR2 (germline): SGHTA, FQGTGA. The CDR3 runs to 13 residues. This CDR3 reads CASSRGQGEKLFF. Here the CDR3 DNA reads TGTGCCAGCAGCCGAGGGCAGGGGGAAAAACTGTTTTTT.

The CDR3 region is CASSQDQAGGPVGETQYF. The CDR3 DNA is TGCGCCAGCAGCCAAGATCAAGCGGGGGGGCCAGTTGGCGAGACCCAGTACTTC. The J gene is TRBJ2-5, the V gene TRBV4-1; 10 bases line up with TRBD2. Germline-derived CDR1 and CDR2 are MGHRA and YSYEKL. The junction had 12 bases not matched to a gene; V was cut back by 0 bases and J by 5 bases. The CDR3 runs 18 residues.

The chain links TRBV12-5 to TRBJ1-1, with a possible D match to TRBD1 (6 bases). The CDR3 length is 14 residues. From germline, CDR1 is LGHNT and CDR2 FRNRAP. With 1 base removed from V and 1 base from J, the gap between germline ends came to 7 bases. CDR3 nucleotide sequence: TGTGCTAGTGGTTTGGGACAGGAGAACACTGAAGCTTTCTTT. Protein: CASGLGQENTEAFF.

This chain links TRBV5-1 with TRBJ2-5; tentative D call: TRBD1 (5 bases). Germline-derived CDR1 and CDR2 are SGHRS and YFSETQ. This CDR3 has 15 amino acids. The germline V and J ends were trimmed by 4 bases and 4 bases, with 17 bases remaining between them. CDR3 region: CASSQSGMVGETQYF. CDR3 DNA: TGCGCCAGCAGCCAATCAGGGATGGTAGGAGAGACCCAGTACTTC.

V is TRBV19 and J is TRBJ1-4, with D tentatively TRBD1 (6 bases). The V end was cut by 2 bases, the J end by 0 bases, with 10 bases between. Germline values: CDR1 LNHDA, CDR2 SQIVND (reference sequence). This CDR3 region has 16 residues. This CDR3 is CASSIIPGATNEKLFF. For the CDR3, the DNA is TGTGCCAGTAGTATAATCCCAGGGGCAACTAATGAAAAACTGTTTTTT.

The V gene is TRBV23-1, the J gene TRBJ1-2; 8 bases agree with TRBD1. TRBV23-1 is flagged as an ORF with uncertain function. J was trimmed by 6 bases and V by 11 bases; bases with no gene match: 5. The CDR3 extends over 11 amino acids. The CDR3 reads CAGGTGDGYTF. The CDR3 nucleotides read TGCGCCGGAGGGACAGGCGATGGCTACACCTTC.